This entry lists 20 T cell receptor beta chains sequenced from one sample in a study of beta chain features in type 1 diabetes. The isolated RNA, all of it, was reverse transcribed, so expressed TCRB transcripts were what got sequenced. This table comes from immunoSEQ multiplex PCR, and its TCRdb copy is limited to in-frame clones, with some not included. The repertoire has some 900,000 clones, roughly 17% of them found once; the top ten carry 0.023%. Sequenced input: naive CD4+ T cells from blood. The receptors come from a woman under 30 in good health.

This chain uses TRBV6-6 with TRBJ1-4, with TRBD1 identical over 8 bases. The CDR3 is 12 amino acids. Germline loops: CDR1 MNHNY, CDR2 SVGAGI (reference sequence). The V gene end was trimmed by 4 bases and the J gene end by 8 bases; junction bases not matched to a gene: 0. The CDR3 region is CASSWDREKLFF. Written as DNA, the CDR3 is TGTGCCAGCAGTTGGGACAGGGAAAAACTGTTTTTT.

The V and J genes are TRBV7-9 and TRBJ2-7, with D maybe TRBD1 (5 bases). Germline assignment: CDR1 SEHNR and CDR2 FQNEAQ (reference sequence). Trimming left V 1 base short and J 3 bases short, with 7 bases between. There are 13 residues in the CDR3. CDR3 protein: CASSLGRDYEQYF. The CDR3, as DNA: TGTGCCAGCAGCTTAGGCAGGGACTACGAGCAGTACTTC.

The chain carries TRBV10-1 and TRBJ2-2, with D perhaps TRBD1 or TRBD2 (5 bases each). The V gene's germline CDR1 is WNHNN and CDR2 SYGVQD (reference sequence). Trimming removed 4 bases from V and 5 bases from J, with 14 bases in between. This CDR3 has 15 amino acids. The CDR3 nucleotides are TGCGCCAGCAGTGCAAGTGGGGACCGTACCGGGGAGCTGTTTTTT. Its translation is CASSASGDRTGELFF.

This clone came up a few times. This chain links TRBV15 with TRBJ2-6; D is possibly TRBD1 or TRBD2 (5 bases each). Germline V gene sequence: CDR1 LNHNV, CDR2 YYDKDF (reference sequence). Trimming removed 5 bases from V and 0 bases from J, with 14 bases in between. The CDR3 has 17 amino acids. The CDR3 loop is CATSRKGRFSGANVLTF. CDR3 nucleotides: TGTGCCACCAGCCGAAAGGGACGGTTCTCTGGGGCCAACGTCCTGACTTTC.

This clone was counted only a few times. Other nucleotide sequences in the sample specify the same CDR3. This chain joins TRBV6-5 and TRBJ2-3; 8 bases are a match to TRBD2. Germline-derived CDR1 and CDR2 are MNHEY and SVGAGI. This CDR3 region has 14 residues. Unmatched junction bases numbered 1, after V lost 2 bases and J lost 3 bases. The CDR3 loop reads CASSYAGGTDTQYF. The CDR3 region has the DNA TGTGCCAGCAGTTACGCGGGGGGAACAGATACGCAGTATTTT.

The rearrangement joins TRBV7-2 to TRBJ2-7; 8 nucleotides agree with TRBD2. Germline V lookup: CDR1 SGHTA, CDR2 FQGNSA. CDR3 length: 14 residues. V lost 4 bases to trimming and J lost 3 bases; unmatched junction nucleotides: 5. CDR3 nucleotides: TGTGCCAGCAGCTGGCGGGAGGACCTCTACGAGCAGTACTTC. Encoded protein: CASSWREDLYEQYF.

J is TRBJ2-3 and V is TRBV18; unclear D gene. Trimming removed 1 base at V and 6 bases at J, with 8 bases between. Germline lookup yields CDR1 KGHSH and CDR2 LQKENI. This CDR3 has 13 amino acids. Here the CDR3 DNA reads TGTGCCAGCTCACCACTAGAAAGGGATACGCAGTATTTT. This translates into CASSPLERDTQYF. Looking up the rest from reference TRBV18 and TRBJ2-3 gives the full variable domain: NAGVMQNPRHLVRRRGQEARLRCSPMKGHSHVYWYRQLPEEGLKFMVYLQKENIIDESGMPKERFSAEFPKEGPSILRIQQVVRGDSAAYFCASSPLERDTQYFGPGTRLTVL.

This clone came up a few times. The gene calls are TRBV2 and TRBJ1-5; TRBD1 matches at 10 bases. The CDR3 extends over 16 amino acids. Trimming took 6 bases from V and 0 from J; bases not matched to a gene: 5. Per the germline V gene, CDR1 is SNHLY and CDR2 is FYNNEI. The CDR3 nucleotides read TGTGCCAGCAGAGACCGGACAGGGGGTAGCAATCAGCCCCAGCATTTT. This sequence encodes CASRDRTGGSNQPQHF.

This clone turned up a few times. The chain is built from TRBV6-5 and TRBJ2-7; D perhaps matches TRBD1 (5 bases). CDR1 MNHEY and CDR2 SVGAGI come from the germline V gene. The CDR3 has 15 amino acids. Deletions cut 5 bases from V and 1 base from J, with 15 bases between. The CDR3 nucleotides read TGTGCCAGCAGTAGGTTTACGCAGGGATCCTACGAGCAGTACTTC. It encodes CASSRFTQGSYEQYF.

The rearrangement links TRBV2 to TRBJ2-1; TRBD2 is a possible D gene (5 bases). This CDR3 is built from 15 residues. Germline values: CDR1 SNHLY, CDR2 FYNNEI. V was shortened by 3 bases and J by 2 bases, with 11 bases between the two germline ends. The CDR3 sequence: CASSETPLAYNEQFF. The CDR3 DNA follows: TGTGCCAGCAGTGAGACACCACTAGCCTACAATGAGCAGTTCTTC.

J is TRBJ2-7 and V is TRBV4-3; TRBD2 matches at 7 bases. Trimming removed 0 bases from V and 1 base from J; junction bases left unmatched: 6. The CDR3 covers 16 residues. Germline V lookup: CDR1 LGHNA, CDR2 YSLEER. The CDR3 DNA reads TGCGCCAGCAGCCAAGATGATTCCGGGAGGTCCTACGAGCAGTACTTC. This gives the protein CASSQDDSGRSYEQYF.

The chain recombines TRBV19 with TRBJ2-7; 10 bases line up with TRBD2. The J segment lost 6 bases and the V segment lost 4 bases, leaving 9 bases of the junction unmatched. This CDR3 is 15 amino acids long. Germline V gene sequence: CDR1 LNHDA, CDR2 SQIVND (reference sequence). This CDR3 reads CASSTPSGSFSEQYF. The DNA of the CDR3 is TGTGCCAGTAGTACCCCTAGCGGGAGTTTCTCCGAGCAGTACTTC.

This clone occurred a few times. V gene TRBV21-1 combines with J gene TRBJ1-2; TRBD1 was called by the table and not checked on the DNA. TRBV21-1 is termed a pseudogene. The CDR3 has 16 residues. The CDR3 loop is CASSTHRDRELRGYTF. Written as DNA, the CDR3 is TGTGCCAGCAGCACACACCGGGACAGGGAACTTCGTGGCTACACCTTC.

The table lists this clone with a few counts. The J gene is TRBJ2-5, the V gene TRBV5-4; 8 bases agree with TRBD1. The CDR3 is made up of 15 amino acids. V lost 3 bases and J lost 3; bases outside the gene matches: 7. Germline V CDR1 and CDR2: SGHNT, YYREEE (reference sequence). In DNA form, the CDR3 reads TGTGCCAGCAGCTCCGCAGGGACAGGCGAAGAGACCCAGTACTTC. Its protein is CASSSAGTGEETQYF.

The chain has TRBV11-2 and TRBJ2-7, with D perhaps TRBD1 or TRBD2 (5 bases each). Deletions cut 5 bases from V and 0 bases from J, with 17 bases between. The germline V gene has CDR1 SGHAT and CDR2 FQNNGV. The CDR3 extends over 16 amino acids. CDR3 bases: TGTGCCAGCAGCCGAGCCGGGACGGACCTCTCCTACGAGCAGTACTTC. Translated: CASSRAGTDLSYEQYF.

The chain carries TRBV4-1 and TRBJ2-1; 16 bases are a match to TRBD2. The germline CDR1 and CDR2 sequences are MGHRA and YSYEKL. J was trimmed by 1 base and V by 3 bases; bases with no gene match: 12. This CDR3 region has 21 residues. The CDR3 reads CASSQGLAGGHQRSSYNEQFF. DNA of the CDR3: TGCGCCAGCAGCCAGGGACTAGCGGGAGGGCATCAAAGGAGTTCCTACAATGAGCAGTTCTTC.

The rearrangement joins TRBV25-1 to TRBJ2-2, with 7 bases that match TRBD2. There are 13 residues in the CDR3. Trimming removed 4 bases from V and 7 bases from J; junction bases left unmatched: 3. Germline lookup yields CDR1 MGHDK and CDR2 SYGVNS. The CDR3 protein is CASSVGGGGELFF. CDR3 nucleotides: TGTGCCAGCAGTGTCGGCGGGGGCGGGGAGCTGTTTTTT.

In its sample, this clone was seen a few times. J is TRBJ1-4 and V is TRBV7-2; maybe TRBD1 (5 bases). Germline lookup yields CDR1 SGHTA and CDR2 FQGNSA. This CDR3 is built from 14 residues. V lost 4 bases and J lost 3, with 9 bases in between. CDR3 residues: CASSWQGSNEKLFF. Written as DNA, the CDR3 is TGTGCCAGCAGCTGGCAGGGCTCTAATGAAAAACTGTTTTTT. Full variable domain (remainder filled in from reference TRBV7-2 and TRBJ1-4): GAGVSQSPSNKVTEKGKDVELRCDPISGHTALYWYRQSLGQGLEFLIYFQGNSAPDKSGLPSDRFSAERTGGSVSTLTIQRTQQEDSAVYLCASSWQGSNEKLFFGSGTQLSVL.

The chain has TRBV7-9 and TRBJ2-3; D perhaps matches TRBD2 (6 bases). The CDR3 totals 15 residues. V lost 1 base and J lost 1, with 9 bases in between. Germline V gene data show CDR1 as SEHNR and CDR2 as FQNEAQ (reference sequence). CDR3 in DNA: TGTGCCAGCAGCTTAGAGCGGAGGGGCACAGATACGCAGTATTTT. Translating it yields CASSLERRGTDTQYF. The full variable domain, in which reference TRBV7-9 and TRBJ2-3 provide the parts outside the CDR3, is DTGVSQNPRHKITKRGQNVTFRCDPISEHNRLYWYRQTLGQGPEFLTYFQNEAQLEKSRLLSDRFSAERPKGSFSTLEIQRTEQGDSAMYLCASSLERRGTDTQYFGPGTRLTVL.

This clone occurred a few times. The same CDR3 also results from other DNA sequences found in this sample. The chain recombines TRBV6-6 with TRBJ2-7; 9 bases line up with TRBD2. Germline V lookup: CDR1 MNHNY, CDR2 SVGAGI (reference sequence). This CDR3 comprises 15 residues. J lost 2 bases, V lost 0 bases, and 2 bases had no gene match. The CDR3 region is CASSYSGGRAYEQYF. CDR3 coding DNA: TGTGCCAGCAGTTACTCTGGCGGGAGGGCCTACGAGCAGTACTTC.